The T cell receptor (beta chain) under discussion was sequenced for a study of blood T cell repertoires in COVID-19. Across the study: T cells, B-cell-depleted T cells, or PBMCs provided the cDNA or gDNA that served as material.

The CDR3 contains 13 residues. CDR1 is MDHEN and CDR2 is SYDVKM in the germline V gene. J was trimmed by 7 bases and V by 6 bases; bases with no gene match: 5. Participants were aged 18 to 89 years, lived in under 30 US areas, and enrolled virtually. Two negative PCRs, clearance, or symptom resolution characterized the recovered Cohort 3 donors. Profiling relied on immunoSEQ multiplex PCR, and the TCRdb table lists in-frame clones only, not all of them. The sample comprises roughly 250,000 clones, approximately 85% of which are singletons, and about 4.3% rests with the top ten. The specimen sequenced was PBMCs or T cells enriched from blood (not recorded which). This TCR came from a woman aged 25 to 39 who had recovered from COVID-19. J is TRBJ2-7 and V is TRBV28; TRBD1 aligns across 11 bases. The CDR3 sequence is CASRRTGGDEQYF. The DNA of the CDR3 is TGTGCCAGCAGGAGGACAGGGGGCGATGAGCAGTACTTC.